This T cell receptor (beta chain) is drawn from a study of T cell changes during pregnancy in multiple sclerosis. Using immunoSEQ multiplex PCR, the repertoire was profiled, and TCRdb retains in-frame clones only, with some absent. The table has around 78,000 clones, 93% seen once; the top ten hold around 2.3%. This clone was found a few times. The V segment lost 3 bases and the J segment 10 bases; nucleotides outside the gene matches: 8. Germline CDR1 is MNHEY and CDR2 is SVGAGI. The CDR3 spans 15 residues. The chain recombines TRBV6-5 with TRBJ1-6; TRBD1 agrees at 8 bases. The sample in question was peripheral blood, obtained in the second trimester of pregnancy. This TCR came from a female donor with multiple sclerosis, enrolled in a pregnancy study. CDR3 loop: CASSYGGTGESPLHF. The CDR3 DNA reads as TGTGCCAGCAGTTATGGGGGGACAGGAGAATCACCCCTCCACTTT.